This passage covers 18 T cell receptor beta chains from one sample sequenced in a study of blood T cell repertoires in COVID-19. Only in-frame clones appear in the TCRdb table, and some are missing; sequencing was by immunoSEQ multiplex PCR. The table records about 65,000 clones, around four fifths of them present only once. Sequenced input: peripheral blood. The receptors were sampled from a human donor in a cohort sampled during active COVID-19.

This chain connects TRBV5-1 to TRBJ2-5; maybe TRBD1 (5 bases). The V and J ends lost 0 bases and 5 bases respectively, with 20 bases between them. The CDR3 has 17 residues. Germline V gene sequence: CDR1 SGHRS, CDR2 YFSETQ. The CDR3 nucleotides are TGCGCCAGCAGCTTGGGTCTCCGTAAGGGGCAGGGCGAGACCCAGTACTTC. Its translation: CASSLGLRKGQGETQYF.

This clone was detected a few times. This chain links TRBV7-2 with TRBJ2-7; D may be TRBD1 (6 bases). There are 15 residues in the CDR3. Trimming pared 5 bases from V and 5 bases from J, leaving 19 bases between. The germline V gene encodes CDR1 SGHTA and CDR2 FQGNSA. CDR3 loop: CASSVESGTNHEQYF. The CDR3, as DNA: TGTGCCAGCAGCGTAGAGTCCGGGACAAACCACGAGCAGTACTTC.

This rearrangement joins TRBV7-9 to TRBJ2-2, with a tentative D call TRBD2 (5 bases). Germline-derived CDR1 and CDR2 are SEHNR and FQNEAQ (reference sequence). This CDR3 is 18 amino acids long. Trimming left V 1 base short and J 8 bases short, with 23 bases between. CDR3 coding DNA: TGTGCCAGCAGCTTAGGGGTGCTAGCCCCCGGCGTGGGAGGGGAGCTGTTTTTT. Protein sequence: CASSLGVLAPGVGGELFF.

The CDR3 DNA sequence: TGTGCCAGCAGGCCCGGGACGGGAGGAGTAGTAGAGCAGTTCTTC. Translation gives CASRPGTGGVVEQFF. This chain joins TRBV2 and TRBJ2-1, with TRBD2 identical over 7 bases. Per the germline V gene, CDR1 is SNHLY and CDR2 is FYNNEI. The V segment lost 6 bases and the J segment 10 bases; nucleotides outside the gene matches: 15. The CDR3 runs to 15 residues.

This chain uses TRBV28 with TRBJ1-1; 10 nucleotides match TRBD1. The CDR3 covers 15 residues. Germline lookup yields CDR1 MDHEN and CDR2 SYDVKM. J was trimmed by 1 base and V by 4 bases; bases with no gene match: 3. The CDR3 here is CASSSTGGPNTEAFF. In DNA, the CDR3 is TGTGCCAGCAGTTCGACAGGGGGCCCGAACACTGAAGCTTTCTTT. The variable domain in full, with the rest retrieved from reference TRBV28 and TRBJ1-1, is DVKVTQSSRYLVKRTGEKVFLECVQDMDHENMFWYRQDPGLGLRLIYFSYDVKMKEKGDIPEGYSVSREKKERFSLILESASTNQTSMYLCASSSTGGPNTEAFFGQGTRLTVV.

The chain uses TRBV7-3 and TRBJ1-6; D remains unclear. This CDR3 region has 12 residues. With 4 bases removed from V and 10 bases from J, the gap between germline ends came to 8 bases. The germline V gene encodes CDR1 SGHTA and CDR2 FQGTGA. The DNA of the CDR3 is TGTGCCAGCAGCTCTGGGGAGTCACCCCTCCACTTT. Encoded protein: CASSSGESPLHF.

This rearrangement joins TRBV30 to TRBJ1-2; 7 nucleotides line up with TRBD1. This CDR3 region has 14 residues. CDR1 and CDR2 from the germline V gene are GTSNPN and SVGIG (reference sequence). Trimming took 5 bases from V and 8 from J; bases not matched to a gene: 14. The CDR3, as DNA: TGTGCCTGGGCGATACAGGGGCAATACCGGGGCTACACCTTC. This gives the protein CAWAIQGQYRGYTF. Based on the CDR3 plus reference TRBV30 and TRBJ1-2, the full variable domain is SQTIHQWPATLVQPVGSPLSLECTVEGTSNPNLYWYRQAAGRGLQLLFYSVGIGQISSEVPQNLSASRPQDRQFILSSKKLLLSDSGFYLCAWAIQGQYRGYTFGSGTRLTVV.

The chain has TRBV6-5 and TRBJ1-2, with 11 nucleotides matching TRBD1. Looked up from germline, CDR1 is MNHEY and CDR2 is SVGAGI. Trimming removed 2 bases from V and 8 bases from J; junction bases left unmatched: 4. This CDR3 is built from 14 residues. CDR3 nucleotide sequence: TGTGCCAGCAGTTACACGGGACAGGGGGGGGGCTACACCTTC. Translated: CASSYTGQGGGYTF.

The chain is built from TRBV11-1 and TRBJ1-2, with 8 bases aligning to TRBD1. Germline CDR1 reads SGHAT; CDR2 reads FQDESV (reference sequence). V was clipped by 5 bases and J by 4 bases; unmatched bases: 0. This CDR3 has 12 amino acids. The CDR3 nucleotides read TGTGCCAGCAGCGGACAGGGCTATGGCTACACCTTC. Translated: CASSGQGYGYTF. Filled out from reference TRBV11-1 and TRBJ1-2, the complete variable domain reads EAEVAQSPRYKITEKSQAVAFWCDPISGHATLYWYRQILGQGPELLVQFQDESVVDDSQLPKDRFSAERLKGVDSTLKIQPAELGDSAMYLCASSGQGYGYTFGSGTRLTVV.

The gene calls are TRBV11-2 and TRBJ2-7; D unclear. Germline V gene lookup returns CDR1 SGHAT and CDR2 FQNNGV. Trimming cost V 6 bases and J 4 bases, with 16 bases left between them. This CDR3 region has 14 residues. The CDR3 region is CASRPVRARYEQYF. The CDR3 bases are TGTGCCAGCAGGCCGGTCCGAGCGAGGTACGAGCAGTACTTC.

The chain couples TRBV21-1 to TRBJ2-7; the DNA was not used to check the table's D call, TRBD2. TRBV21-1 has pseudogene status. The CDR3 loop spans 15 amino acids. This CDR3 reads CASSSGRGWGYEQYF. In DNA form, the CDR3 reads TGTGCCAGCAGCAGTGGGAGGGGTTGGGGCTACGAGCAGTACTTC.

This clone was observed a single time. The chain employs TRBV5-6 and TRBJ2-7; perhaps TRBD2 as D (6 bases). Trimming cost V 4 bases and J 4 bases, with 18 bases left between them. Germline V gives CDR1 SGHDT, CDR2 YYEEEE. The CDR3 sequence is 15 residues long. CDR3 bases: TGTGCCAGCAGCCCCCGGACGGGAGATAGGTACGAGCAGTACTTC. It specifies CASSPRTGDRYEQYF.

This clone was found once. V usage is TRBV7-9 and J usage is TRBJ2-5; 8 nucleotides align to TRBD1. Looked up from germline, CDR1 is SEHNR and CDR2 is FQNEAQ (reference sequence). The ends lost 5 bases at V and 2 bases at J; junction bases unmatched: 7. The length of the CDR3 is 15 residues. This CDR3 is CASSPKRDRQETQYF. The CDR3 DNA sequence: TGTGCCAGCAGCCCGAAAAGGGACAGGCAAGAGACCCAGTACTTC.

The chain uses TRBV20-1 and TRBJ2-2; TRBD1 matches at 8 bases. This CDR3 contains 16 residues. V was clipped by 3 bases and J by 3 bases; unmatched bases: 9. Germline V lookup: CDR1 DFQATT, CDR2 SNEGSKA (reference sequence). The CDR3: CSASVRGRRDTGELFF. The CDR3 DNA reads TGCAGTGCTAGTGTCAGGGGGCGACGGGACACCGGGGAGCTGTTTTTT.

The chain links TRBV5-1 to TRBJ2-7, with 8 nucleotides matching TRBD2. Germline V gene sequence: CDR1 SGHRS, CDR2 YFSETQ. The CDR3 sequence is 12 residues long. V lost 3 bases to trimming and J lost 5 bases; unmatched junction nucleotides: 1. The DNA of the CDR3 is TGCGCCAGCAGCTCGGGGGGGGACGAGCAGTACTTC. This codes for CASSSGGDEQYF.

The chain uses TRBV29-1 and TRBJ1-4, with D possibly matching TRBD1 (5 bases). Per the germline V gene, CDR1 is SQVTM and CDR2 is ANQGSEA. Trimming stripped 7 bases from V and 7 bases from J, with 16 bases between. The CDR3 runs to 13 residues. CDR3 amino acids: CSAAGTASEKLFF. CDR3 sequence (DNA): TGCAGCGCAGCCGGGACTGCAAGTGAAAAACTGTTTTTT.

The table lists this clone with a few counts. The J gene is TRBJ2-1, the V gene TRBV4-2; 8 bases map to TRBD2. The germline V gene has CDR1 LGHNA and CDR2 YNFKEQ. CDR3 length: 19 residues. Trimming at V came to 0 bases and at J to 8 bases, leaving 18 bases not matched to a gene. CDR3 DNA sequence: TGTGCCAGCAGCCAAGATTGGACGCGGGCTAGCGGGTATCGCGATGAGCAGTTCTTC. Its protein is CASSQDWTRASGYRDEQFF.

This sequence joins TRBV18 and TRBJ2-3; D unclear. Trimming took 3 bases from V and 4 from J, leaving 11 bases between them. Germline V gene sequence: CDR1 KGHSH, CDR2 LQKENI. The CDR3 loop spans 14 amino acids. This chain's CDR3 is CASSPQRSADTQYF. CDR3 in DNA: TGTGCCAGCTCACCGCAGAGGAGCGCAGATACGCAGTATTTT.